Detailed here is one TCR beta chain. The record originates from a study of blood T cell repertoires in COVID-19. Study in general: Acute-phase and convalescent COVID-19 samples originated in the United States, Italy and Spain. Nucleic acid was either cDNA or gDNA, and it came from T cells, B-cell-depleted T cells, or PBMCs.

Original processing notes: Nucleated cell number was recorded as an estimate derived from reference gene primer amplification. The data were produced by immunoSEQ multiplex PCR, yet TCRdb's version contains in-frame clones alone and is incomplete. D and trimming come from the DNA, and the V and J calls and clone size come from that table. This table has 150,000 to 200,000 clones, roughly 89% appearing once. V lost 4 bases and J lost 4; bases outside the gene matches: 6. This CDR3 region has 15 residues. CDR1 MNHEY and CDR2 SVGAGI come from the germline V gene. This chain connects TRBV6-5 to TRBJ1-2; TRBD1 agrees at 10 bases. The specimen was peripheral blood. This receptor was identified in a man aged 35-49 years with acute or convalescent COVID-19. The CDR3, as DNA: TGTGCCAGCAGTTCTGGATGGGACAGGGGCTATGGCTACACCTTC. It translates to CASSSGWDRGYGYTF.